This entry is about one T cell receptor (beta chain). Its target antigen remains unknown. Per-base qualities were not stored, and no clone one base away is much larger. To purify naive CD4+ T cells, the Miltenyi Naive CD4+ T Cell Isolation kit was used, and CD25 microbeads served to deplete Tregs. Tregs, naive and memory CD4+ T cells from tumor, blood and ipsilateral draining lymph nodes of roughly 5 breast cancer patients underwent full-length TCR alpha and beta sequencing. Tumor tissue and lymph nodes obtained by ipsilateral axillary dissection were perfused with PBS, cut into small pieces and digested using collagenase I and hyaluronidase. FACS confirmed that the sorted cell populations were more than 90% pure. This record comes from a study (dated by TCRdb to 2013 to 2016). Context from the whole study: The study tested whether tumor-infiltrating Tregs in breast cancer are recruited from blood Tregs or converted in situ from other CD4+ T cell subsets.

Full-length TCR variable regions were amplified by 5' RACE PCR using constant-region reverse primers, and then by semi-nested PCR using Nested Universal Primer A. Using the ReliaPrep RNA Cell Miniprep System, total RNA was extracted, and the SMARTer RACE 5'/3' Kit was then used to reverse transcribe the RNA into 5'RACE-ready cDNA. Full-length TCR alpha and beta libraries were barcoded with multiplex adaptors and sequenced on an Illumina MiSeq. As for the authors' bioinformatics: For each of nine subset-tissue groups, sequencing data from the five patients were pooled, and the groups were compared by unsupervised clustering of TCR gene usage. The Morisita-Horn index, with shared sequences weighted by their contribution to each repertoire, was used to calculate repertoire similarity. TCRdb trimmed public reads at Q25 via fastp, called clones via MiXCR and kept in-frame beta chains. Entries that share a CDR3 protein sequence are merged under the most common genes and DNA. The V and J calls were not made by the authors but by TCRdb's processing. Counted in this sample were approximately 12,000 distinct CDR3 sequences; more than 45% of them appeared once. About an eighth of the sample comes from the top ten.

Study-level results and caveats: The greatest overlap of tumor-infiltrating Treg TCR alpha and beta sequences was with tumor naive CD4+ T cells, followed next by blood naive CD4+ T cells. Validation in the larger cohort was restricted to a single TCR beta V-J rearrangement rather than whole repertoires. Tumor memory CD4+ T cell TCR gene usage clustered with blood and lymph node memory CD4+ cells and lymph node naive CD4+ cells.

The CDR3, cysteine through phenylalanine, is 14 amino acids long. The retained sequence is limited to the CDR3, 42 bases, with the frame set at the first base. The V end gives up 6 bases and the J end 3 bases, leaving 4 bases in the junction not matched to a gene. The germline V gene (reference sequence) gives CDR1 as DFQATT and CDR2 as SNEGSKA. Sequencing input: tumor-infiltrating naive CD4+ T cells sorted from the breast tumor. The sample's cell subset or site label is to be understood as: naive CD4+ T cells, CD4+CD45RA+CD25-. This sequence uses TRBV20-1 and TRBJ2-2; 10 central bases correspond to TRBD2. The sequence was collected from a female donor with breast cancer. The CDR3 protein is CSATSGRDTGELFF. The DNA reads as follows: TGCAGTGCAACGAGCGGGAGGGACACCGGGGAGCTGTTTTTT.